One T cell receptor beta chain is described in this entry. Its specificity is not known. These data originate in a study of siplizumab effects on memory and regulatory T cells. Study observations and caveats: Naive T cells seemed more diverse than memory cells and seemed major alloresponse contributors. No assignable naive or memory phenotype existed for roughly 80-97% of proliferating CD4+ or CD8+ clones. Reactions containing siplizumab showed mappable alloreactive CD4+ clones averaging approximately 75% Treg-derived, versus 25% to 30% in controls.

The germline CDR1 and CDR2 sequences are ENHRY and SYGVKD. V lost 0 bases and J lost 2; bases outside the gene matches: 4. The CDR3 has 16 residues. Data came from immunoSEQ multiplex PCR; TCRdb stores just in-frame clones and leaves some out. The repertoire includes 70,000 to 95,000 clones, 90% to 95% of them detected once, and 6.5% sits in the top ten. This receptor was identified in a human donor in good health. Sequenced: CD8+ T cells sorted from blood. The rearrangement joins TRBV10-3 to TRBJ2-1, with 7 bases fitting TRBD1. The CDR3, as DNA: TGTGCCATCAGTGAGTCGTGGCAGGGGGCCTACAATGAGCAGTTCTTC. Protein sequence: CAISESWQGAYNEQFF.